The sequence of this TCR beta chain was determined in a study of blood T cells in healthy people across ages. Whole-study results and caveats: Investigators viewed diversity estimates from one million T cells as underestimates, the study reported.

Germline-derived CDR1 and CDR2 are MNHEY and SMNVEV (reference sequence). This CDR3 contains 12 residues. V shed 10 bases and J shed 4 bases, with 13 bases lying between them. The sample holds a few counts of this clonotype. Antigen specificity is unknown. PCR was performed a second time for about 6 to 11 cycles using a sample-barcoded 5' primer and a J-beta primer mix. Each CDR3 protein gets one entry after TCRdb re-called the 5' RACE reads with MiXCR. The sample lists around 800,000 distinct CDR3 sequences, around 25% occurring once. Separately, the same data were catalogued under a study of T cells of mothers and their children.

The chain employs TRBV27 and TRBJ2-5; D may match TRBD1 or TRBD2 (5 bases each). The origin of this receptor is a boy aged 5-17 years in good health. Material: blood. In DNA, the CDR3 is TGTGCCACGCAAGGGGACCGAGAGACCCAGTACTTC. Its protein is CATQGDRETQYF.